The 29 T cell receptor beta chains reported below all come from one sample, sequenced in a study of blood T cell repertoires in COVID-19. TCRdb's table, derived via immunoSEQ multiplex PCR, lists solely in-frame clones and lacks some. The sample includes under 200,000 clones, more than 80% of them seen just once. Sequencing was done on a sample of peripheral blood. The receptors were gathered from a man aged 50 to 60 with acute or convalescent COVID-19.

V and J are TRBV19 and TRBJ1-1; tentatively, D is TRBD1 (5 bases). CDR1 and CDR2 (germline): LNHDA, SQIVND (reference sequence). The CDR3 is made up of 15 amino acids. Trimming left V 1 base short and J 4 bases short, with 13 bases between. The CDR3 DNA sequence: TGTGCCAGTAGTATAGGACAAGGGGTCGGCACTGAAGCTTTCTTT. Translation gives CASSIGQGVGTEAFF. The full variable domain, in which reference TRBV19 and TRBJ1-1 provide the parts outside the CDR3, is DGGITQSPKYLFRKEGQNVTLSCEQNLNHDAMYWYRQDPGQGLRLIYYSQIVNDFQKGDIAEGYSVSREKKESFPLTVTSAQKNPTAFYLCASSIGQGVGTEAFFGQGTRLTVV.

CDR3 loop: CASSLAGGSGANVLTF. For the CDR3, the DNA is TGTGCCAGCAGCTTAGCAGGGGGATCTGGGGCCAACGTCCTGACTTTC. The chain is built from TRBV7-6 and TRBJ2-6, with D possibly TRBD1 on 6 matching bases. Trimming stripped 0 bases from V and 1 base from J, with 7 bases between. The CDR3 consists of 16 residues. The germline gives CDR1 SGHVS, CDR2 FNYEAQ.

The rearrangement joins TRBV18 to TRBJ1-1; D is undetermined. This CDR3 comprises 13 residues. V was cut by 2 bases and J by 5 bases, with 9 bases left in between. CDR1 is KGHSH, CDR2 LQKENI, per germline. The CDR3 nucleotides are TGTGCCAGCTCACCAATGGAGGGAACTGAAGCTTTCTTT. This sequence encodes CASSPMEGTEAFF.

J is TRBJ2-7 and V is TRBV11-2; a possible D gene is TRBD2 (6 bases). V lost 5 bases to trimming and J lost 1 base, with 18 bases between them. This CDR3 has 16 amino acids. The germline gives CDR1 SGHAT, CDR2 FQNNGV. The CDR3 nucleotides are TGTGCCAGCAGCATCCAGACTAGATCGTCGTCCTACGAGCAGTACTTC. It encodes CASSIQTRSSSYEQYF.

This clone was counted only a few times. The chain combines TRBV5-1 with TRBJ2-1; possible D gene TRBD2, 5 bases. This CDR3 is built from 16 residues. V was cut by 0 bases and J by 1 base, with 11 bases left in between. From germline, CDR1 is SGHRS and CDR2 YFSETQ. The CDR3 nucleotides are TGCGCCAGCAGCTTGGTTCCGGGAAGTTCCTACAATGAGCAGTTCTTC. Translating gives CASSLVPGSSYNEQFF.

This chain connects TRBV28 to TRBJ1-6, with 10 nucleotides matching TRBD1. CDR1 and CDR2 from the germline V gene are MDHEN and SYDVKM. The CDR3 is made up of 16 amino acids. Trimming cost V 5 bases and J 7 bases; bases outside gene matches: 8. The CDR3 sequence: CASSLGPGQGNSPLHF. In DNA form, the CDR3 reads TGTGCCAGCAGTCTAGGCCCGGGACAGGGGAATTCACCCCTCCACTTT.

The CDR3 DNA reads TGTGCCAGCAGCAAAACGCAGGGCGAGACGTCCTACAATGAGCAGTTCTTC. Residues: CASSKTQGETSYNEQFF. The V and J genes are TRBV21-1 and TRBJ2-1; the D call of TRBD1 is as the table states it, not checked on the DNA. TRBV21-1 constitutes a pseudogene. The CDR3 is 17 residues long.

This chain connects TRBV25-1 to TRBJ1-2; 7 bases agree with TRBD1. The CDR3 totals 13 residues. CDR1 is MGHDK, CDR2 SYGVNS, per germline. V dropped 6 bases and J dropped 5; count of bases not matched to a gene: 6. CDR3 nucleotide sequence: TGTGCCAGCAGGCCGGGACAGAAGTATGGCTACACCTTC. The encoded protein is CASRPGQKYGYTF.

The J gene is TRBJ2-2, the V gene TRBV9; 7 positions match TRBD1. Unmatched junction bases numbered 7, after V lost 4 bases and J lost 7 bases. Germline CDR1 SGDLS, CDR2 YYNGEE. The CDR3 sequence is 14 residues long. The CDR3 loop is CASSPGGDGGELFF. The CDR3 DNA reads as TGTGCCAGCAGCCCAGGGGGAGATGGCGGGGAGCTGTTTTTT.

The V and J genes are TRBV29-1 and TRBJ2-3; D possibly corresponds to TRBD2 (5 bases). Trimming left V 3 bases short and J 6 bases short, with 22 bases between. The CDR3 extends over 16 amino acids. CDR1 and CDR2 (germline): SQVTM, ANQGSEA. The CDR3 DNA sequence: TGCAGCGTTGAGCCCCAATTCGGGCTCCGGAGGGATACGCAGTATTTT. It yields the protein CSVEPQFGLRRDTQYF.

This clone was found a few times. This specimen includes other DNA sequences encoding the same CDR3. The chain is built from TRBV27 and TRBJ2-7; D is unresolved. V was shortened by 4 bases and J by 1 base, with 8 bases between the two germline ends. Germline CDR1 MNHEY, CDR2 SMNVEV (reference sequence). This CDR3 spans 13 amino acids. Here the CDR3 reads CASSSGGSYEQYF. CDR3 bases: TGTGCCAGCAGTTCGGGTGGATCCTACGAGCAGTACTTC.

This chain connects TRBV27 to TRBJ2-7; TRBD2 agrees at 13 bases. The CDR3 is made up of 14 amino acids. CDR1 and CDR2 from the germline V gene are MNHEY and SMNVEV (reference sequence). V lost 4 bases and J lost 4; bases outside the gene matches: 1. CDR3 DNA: TGTGCCAGCAGTTGGACTAGCGGGAGTTACGAGCAGTACTTC. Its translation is CASSWTSGSYEQYF.

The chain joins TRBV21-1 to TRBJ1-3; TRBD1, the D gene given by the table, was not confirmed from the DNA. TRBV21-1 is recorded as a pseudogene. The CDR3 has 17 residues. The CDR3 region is CASSSLEGQEVGGTIYF. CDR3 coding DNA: TGTGCCAGCAGCTCACTGGAGGGACAGGAGGTTGGTGGCACCATATATTTT.

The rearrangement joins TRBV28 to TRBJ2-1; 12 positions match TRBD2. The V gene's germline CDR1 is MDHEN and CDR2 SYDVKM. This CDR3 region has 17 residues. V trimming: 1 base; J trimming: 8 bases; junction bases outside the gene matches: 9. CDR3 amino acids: CASSLSVTSGSWDEQFF. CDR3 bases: TGTGCCAGCAGTTTATCCGTGACTAGCGGGAGTTGGGATGAGCAGTTCTTC.

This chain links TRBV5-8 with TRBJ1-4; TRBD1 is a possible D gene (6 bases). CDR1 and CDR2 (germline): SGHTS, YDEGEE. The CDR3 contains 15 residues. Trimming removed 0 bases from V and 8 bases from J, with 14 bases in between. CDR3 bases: TGTGCCAGCAGCTTGGTTCTGGGGGCAAAGGAAAAACTGTTTTTT. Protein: CASSLVLGAKEKLFF.

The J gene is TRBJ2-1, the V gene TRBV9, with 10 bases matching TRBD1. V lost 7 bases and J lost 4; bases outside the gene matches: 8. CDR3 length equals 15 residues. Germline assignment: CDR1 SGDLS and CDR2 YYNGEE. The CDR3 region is CASGSGQGLYNEQFF. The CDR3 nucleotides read TGTGCCAGCGGCTCGGGACAGGGGCTATACAATGAGCAGTTCTTC.

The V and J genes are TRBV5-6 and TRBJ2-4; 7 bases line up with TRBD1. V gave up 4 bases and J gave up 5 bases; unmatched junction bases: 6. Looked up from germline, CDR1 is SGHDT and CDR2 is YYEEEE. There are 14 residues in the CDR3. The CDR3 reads CASSRGQVQNIQYF. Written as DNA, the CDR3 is TGTGCCAGCAGCCGTGGACAGGTTCAAAACATTCAGTACTTC. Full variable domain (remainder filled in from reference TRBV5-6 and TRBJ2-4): DAGVTQSPTHLIKTRGQQVTLRCSPKSGHDTVSWYQQALGQGPQFIFQYYEEEERQRGNFPDRFSGHQFPNYSSELNVNALLLGDSALYLCASSRGQVQNIQYFGAGTRLSVL.

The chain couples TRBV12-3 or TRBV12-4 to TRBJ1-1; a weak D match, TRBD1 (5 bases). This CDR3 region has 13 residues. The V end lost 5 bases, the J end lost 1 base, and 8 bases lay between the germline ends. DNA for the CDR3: TGTGCCAGCAGTGCCACAGGGAACACTGAAGCTTTCTTT. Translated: CASSATGNTEAFF.

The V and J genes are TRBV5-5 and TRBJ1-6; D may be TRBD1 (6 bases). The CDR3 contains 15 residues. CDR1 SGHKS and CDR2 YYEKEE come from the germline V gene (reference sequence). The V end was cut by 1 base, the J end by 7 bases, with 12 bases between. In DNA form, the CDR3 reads TGTGCCAGCAGCTTGCCGACAGGCAAAAATTCACCCCTCCACTTT. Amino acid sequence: CASSLPTGKNSPLHF.

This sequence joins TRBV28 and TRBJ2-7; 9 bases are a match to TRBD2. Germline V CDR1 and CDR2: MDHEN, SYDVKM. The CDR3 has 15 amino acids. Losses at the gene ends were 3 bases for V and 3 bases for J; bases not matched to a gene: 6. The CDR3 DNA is TGTGCCAGCAGTTTTAGCGGGAGTAGGGGCTACGAGCAGTACTTC. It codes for CASSFSGSRGYEQYF.

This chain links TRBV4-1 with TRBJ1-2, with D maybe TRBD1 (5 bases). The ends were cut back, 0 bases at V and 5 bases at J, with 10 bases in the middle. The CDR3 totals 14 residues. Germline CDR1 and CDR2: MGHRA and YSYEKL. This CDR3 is CASSQDQGIYGYTF. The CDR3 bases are TGCGCCAGCAGCCAAGACCAGGGTATATATGGCTACACCTTC.

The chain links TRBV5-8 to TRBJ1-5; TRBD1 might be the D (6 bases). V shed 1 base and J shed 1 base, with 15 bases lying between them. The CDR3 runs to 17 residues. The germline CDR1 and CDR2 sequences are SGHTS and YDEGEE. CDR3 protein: CASSLFRGAGSNQPQHF. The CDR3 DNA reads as TGTGCCAGCAGCTTGTTTCGGGGGGCAGGGAGCAATCAGCCCCAGCATTTT.

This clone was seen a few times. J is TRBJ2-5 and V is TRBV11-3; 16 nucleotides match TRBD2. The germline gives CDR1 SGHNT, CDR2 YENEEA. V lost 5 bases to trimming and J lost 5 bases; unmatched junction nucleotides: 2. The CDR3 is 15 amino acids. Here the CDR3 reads CASSTGLAGGETQYF. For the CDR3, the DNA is TGTGCCAGCAGCACGGGACTAGCGGGAGGGGAGACCCAGTACTTC.

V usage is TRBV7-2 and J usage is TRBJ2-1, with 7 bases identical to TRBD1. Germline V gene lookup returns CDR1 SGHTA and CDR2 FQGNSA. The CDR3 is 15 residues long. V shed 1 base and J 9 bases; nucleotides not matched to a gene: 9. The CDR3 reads CASSLDPRGLAEQFF. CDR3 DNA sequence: TGTGCCAGCAGCTTAGATCCTAGGGGGCTGGCTGAGCAGTTCTTC.

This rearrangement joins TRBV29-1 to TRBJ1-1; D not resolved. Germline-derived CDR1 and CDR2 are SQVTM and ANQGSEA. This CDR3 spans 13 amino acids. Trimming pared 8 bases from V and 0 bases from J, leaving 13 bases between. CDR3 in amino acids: CSIREIMNTEAFF. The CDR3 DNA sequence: TGCAGCATCCGGGAAATCATGAACACTGAAGCTTTCTTT.

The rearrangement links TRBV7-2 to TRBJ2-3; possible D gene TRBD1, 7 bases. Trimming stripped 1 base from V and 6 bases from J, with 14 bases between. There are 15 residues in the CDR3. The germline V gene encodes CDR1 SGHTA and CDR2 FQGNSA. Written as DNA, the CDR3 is TGTGCCAGCAGCTTAGGCGGCGCAGGGGGGGATACGCAGTATTTT. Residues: CASSLGGAGGDTQYF.

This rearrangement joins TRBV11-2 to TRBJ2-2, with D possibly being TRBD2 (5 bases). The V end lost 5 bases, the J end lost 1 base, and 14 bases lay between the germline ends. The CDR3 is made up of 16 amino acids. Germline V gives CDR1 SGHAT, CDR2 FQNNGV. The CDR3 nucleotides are TGTGCCAGCAGCCTCCAGAGGGCGGGGAACACCGGGGAGCTGTTTTTT. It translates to CASSLQRAGNTGELFF.

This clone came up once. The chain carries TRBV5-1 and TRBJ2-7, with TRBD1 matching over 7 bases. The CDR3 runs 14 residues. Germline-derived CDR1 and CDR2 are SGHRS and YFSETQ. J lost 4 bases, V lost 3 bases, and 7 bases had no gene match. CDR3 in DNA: TGCGCCAGCAGCTCGCCGGGACAGAGATACGAGCAGTACTTC. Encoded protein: CASSSPGQRYEQYF. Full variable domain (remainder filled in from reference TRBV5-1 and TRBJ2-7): KAGVTQTPRYLIKTRGQQVTLSCSPISGHRSVSWYQQTPGQGLQFLFEYFSETQRNKGNFPGRFSGRQFSNSRSEMNVSTLELGDSALYLCASSSPGQRYEQYFGPGTRLTVT.

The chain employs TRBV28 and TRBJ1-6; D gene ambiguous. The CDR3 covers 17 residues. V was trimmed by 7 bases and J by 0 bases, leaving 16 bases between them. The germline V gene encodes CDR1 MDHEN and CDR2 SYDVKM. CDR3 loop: CASTFGGMSSYNSPLHF. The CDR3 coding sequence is TGTGCCAGCACTTTCGGCGGAATGAGCTCCTATAATTCACCCCTCCACTTT.